This TCR beta chain was documented in a study of identical twins. Study outcomes and limitations: Shared out-of-frame alpha sequences (those common to twins) showed excess low generation probability.

Via MiXCR, TCRdb re-called the 5' RACE reads, giving one row per CDR3 protein. Of about 190,000 distinct CDR3 sequences in the sample, more than 15% were seen once. This clonotype turned up a few times. The antigen remains undetermined. The germline V and J ends were trimmed by 3 bases and 7 bases, with 28 bases remaining between them. Germline-derived CDR1 and CDR2 are SGHAT and FQNNGV. The CDR3 contains 19 residues. The data were also submitted as part of a second study, on T cells expressing NK-cell markers.

The chain carries TRBV11-2 and TRBJ2-1, with D possibly called TRBD1 or TRBD2 (6 bases each). This receptor was taken from a woman between 18 and 29 years old in good health. The sequenced sample consisted of CD8+ T cells sorted from blood. For the CDR3, the DNA is TGTGCCAGCAGCTTTCGCCGGACCGCGAAGGGGGGTACAAGGAATGAGCAGTTCTTC. Translating gives CASSFRRTAKGGTRNEQFF.